The clone carrying this TCR beta chain was recorded a few times. The data were obtained in a study of blood T cell repertoires in COVID-19. Libraries were prepared by immunoSEQ multiplex PCR; TCRdb keeps only in-frame clonotypes and omits some of them. This sample carries 100,000 to 150,000 clones, around 83% of them seen once, and the ten largest clones take about 6.3%. V lost 3 bases, J lost 2 bases, and 8 bases lay in between. The germline CDR1 and CDR2 sequences are SGHDN and FVKESK. The CDR3 consists of 13 residues. Source material: peripheral blood. The sequence was obtained from a man at least 80 years old with active or convalescent COVID-19. V gene TRBV14 combines with J gene TRBJ2-7, with no clear D. The CDR3 is CASSHFLAYEQYF. DNA for the CDR3: TGTGCCAGCAGCCATTTTCTAGCCTACGAGCAGTACTTC. Variable domain in full (rest from reference TRBV14 and TRBJ2-7): EAGVTQFPSHSVIEKGQTVTLRCDPISGHDNLYWYRRVMGKEIKFLLHFVKESKQDESGMPNNRFLAERTGGTYSTLKVQPAELEDSGVYFCASSHFLAYEQYFGPGTRLTVT.